This T cell receptor beta chain was profiled in a study of T cells in Graves' hyperthyroidism and ophthalmopathy. Study results and caveats: Researchers found most expanded thyroid clonotypes above 0.001 in blood as well.

Amplification of TCR beta CDR3 regions was performed using RNA transcripts as template. A set of HTBI primers served as the primers for a first-round RT-PCR of the TCR CDR3. TCRdb re-analysed the multiplex PCR reads in MiXCR, keeping a single row per CDR3 protein. The sample includes around 380,000 distinct CDR3 sequences, approximately 12% of them seen just once. This clonotype was counted many times. Its antigen remains unknown. Trimming removed 1 base from V and 5 bases from J, with 8 bases in between. Germline CDR1 and CDR2: DFQATT and SNEGSKA (reference sequence). CDR3 length equals 12 residues. This TCR derives from a man younger than 45 with Graves' hyperthyroidism that later progressed to Graves' ophthalmopathy. Sequencing was carried out using blood. The chain employs TRBV20-1 and TRBJ1-2, with D tentatively TRBD1 (5 bases). The DNA for the CDR3 is TGCAGTGCTAGAGGGACAAATTATGGCTACACCTTC. Its translation is CSARGTNYGYTF.